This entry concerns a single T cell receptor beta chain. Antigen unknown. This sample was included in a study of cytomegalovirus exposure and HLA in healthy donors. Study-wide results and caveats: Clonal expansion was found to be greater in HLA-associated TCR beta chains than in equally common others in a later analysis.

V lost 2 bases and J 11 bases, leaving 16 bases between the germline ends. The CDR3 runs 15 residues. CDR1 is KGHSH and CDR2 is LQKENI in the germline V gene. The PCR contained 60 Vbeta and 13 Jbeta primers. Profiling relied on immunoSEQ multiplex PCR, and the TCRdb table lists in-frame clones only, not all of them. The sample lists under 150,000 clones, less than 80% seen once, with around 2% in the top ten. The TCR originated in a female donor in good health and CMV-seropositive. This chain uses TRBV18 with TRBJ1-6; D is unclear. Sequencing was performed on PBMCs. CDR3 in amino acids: CASSPSPTRDTPLHF. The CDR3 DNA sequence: TGTGCCAGCTCACCAAGCCCAACTAGGGATACACCCCTCCACTTT.